This T cell receptor (beta chain) was sequenced for a study of T-cell reconstitution after alpha-beta-depleted transplantation in children. Germline CDR1 SGHVS, CDR2 FQNEAQ. The CDR3 is made up of 16 amino acids. Deletions cut 2 bases from V and 0 bases from J, with 13 bases between. Preparing the TCRbeta library involved the use of unique molecular identifiers. TCRdb independently ran MiXCR on the PCR reads; one entry per CDR3 protein. The top ten hold about 28% of the sample, which has around 960,000 distinct CDR3 sequences, 25% to 35% seen once. Sequencing used PBMCs, mostly from graft donor cells, obtained 360 days after TCRalphabeta/CD19-depleted stem cell transplant. V gene TRBV7-8 combines with J gene TRBJ1-2; D is unresolved. This clonotype was obtained from a boy younger than two who had a stem cell transplant for SCID, so the T cells may come from the graft donor. In DNA, the CDR3 is TGTGCCAGCAGCTTAACGGCCGGATACTCTAACTATGGCTACACCTTC. Its protein product is CASSLTAGYSNYGYTF.